These T cell receptor beta chains were read from a single sample in a study of shared clonotypes between healthy human individuals. Profiling relied on immunoSEQ multiplex PCR, and the TCRdb table lists in-frame clones only, not all of them. The sample carries millions of clones, approximately 92% recorded once. Sequencing was carried out using naive CD4+ T cells sorted from blood. All receptors derive from a man aged 18 to 30 in good health. Both conserved end residues are part of each CDR3. Each record gives: J gene, V gene, clone size, D gene, CDR3 DNA, CDR3 protein. A D gene is named only where the DNA matches it firmly. Size is omitted from some rows. Given values are once, few, many or a class for expanded clones.

TRBJ2-5 TRBV30 NA TRBD1 TGTGCCGGGAACAGGGGGACAGGGGGCCAAGAGACCCAGTACTTC CAGNRGTGGQETQYF
TRBJ2-7 TRBV19 NA TRBD2 TGTGCCAGTAGTGGAGCGGGAGGCGAGCAGTACTTC CASSGAGGEQYF
TRBJ2-2 TRBV28 NA NA TGTGCCAGCAGTTTAAATTGGAGGAACACCGGGGAGCTGTTTTTT CASSLNWRNTGELFF
TRBJ2-5 TRBV6-1 NA TRBD2 TGTGCCAGCAGCAGCGGGATCGAGACCCAGTACTTC CASSSGIETQYF
TRBJ2-7 TRBV7-6 NA TRBD2 TGTGCCAGCAGCCCACCTTTCACTAGCGGGGGGACGAGCTCCTACGAGCAGTACTTC CASSPPFTSGGTSSYEQYF
TRBJ2-4 TRBV6-1 NA TRBD2 TGTGCCAGCAGTGAAGAAGCGGGGGGGGGCAAAAACATTCAGTACTTC CASSEEAGGGKNIQYF
TRBJ2-7 TRBV5-4 NA TRBD2 TGTGCCAGCAGCCCGTCGGCAGCGGGGGGATTCTACGAGCAGTACTTC CASSPSAAGGFYEQYF
TRBJ2-7 TRBV6-1 NA TRBD1 TGTGCCAGCAGTGAATACCTAGGGACAGCAACCTACGAGCAGTACTTC CASSEYLGTATYEQYF
TRBJ1-5 TRBV2 NA NA TGTGCCATCCGGGACGGCGGCAATCAGCCCCAGCATTTT CAIRDGGNQPQHF
TRBJ1-5 TRBV5-5 NA NA TGTGCCAGCAGTAGGGCAGCTGACGTGGGACAGCCCCAGCATTTT CASSRAADVGQPQHF
TRBJ1-5 TRBV11-3 few NA TGTGCCAGCAGCCTGACAGGACTTAATCAGCCCCAGCATTTT CASSLTGLNQPQHF
TRBJ2-3 TRBV19 NA TRBD2 TGTGCCAGTAGTCCCCGGACTAGCGGACCAGATACGCAGTATTTT CASSPRTSGPDTQYF
TRBJ2-3 TRBV27 NA NA TGTGCCAGCAGTTCGGGACTCCCCCCGAGCACAGATACGCAGTATTTT CASSSGLPPSTDTQYF
TRBJ1-3 TRBV19 NA NA TGTGCCAGTACGGTCCCGGGCTCTGGAAACACCATATATTTT CASTVPGSGNTIYF
TRBJ1-5 TRBV2 NA NA TGTGCTTGGCGGGGGTCTGACAATCAGCCCCAGCATTTT CAWRGSDNQPQHF
TRBJ2-3 TRBV28 NA NA TGTGCCAGCAGTTTCCCGTTTCCGGATATAAGCACAGATACGCAGTATTTT CASSFPFPDISTDTQYF
TRBJ2-2 TRBV7-7 NA TRBD2 TGTGCTAGCAGCTCTTTGGGACTAGCGGGGGCGGAAACCGGGGAGCTGTTTTTT CASSSLGLAGAETGELFF
TRBJ1-5 TRBV5-6 NA NA TGTGCCAGCCCACCCCGGACATACTATAGCAATCAGCCCCAGCATTTT CASPPRTYYSNQPQHF
TRBJ2-5 TRBV18 NA NA TGTGCCAGCTCCCCTGGATTGGGCCAAGAGACCCAGTACTTC CASSPGLGQETQYF
TRBJ2-1 TRBV7-2 NA NA TGTGCCAGCAGCTTAGTTGGGGACTCCTCCTACAATGAGCAGTTCTTC CASSLVGDSSYNEQFF
TRBJ2-2 TRBV12-5 once NA TGTGCTAGTGGTGGGGACACCGGGGAGCTGTTTTTT CASGGDTGELFF
TRBJ2-5 TRBV10-3 NA NA TGTGCCATCAGTTCCGGGACCAGGGAGACCCAGTACTTC CAISSGTRETQYF
TRBJ2-7 TRBV5-1 once NA TGCGCCAGCAGTGTTGGATTGGGGGGCGGCTACGAGCAGTACTTC CASSVGLGGGYEQYF
TRBJ2-2 TRBV19 NA TRBD2 TGTGCCAGTTACAAAGCGGGGGGGCCGCCCGGGGAGCTGTTTTTT CASYKAGGPPGELFF
TRBJ1-6 TRBV11-2 once TRBD1 TGTGCCAGCAGCATACGGACAGGGGCTAATTCACCCCTCCACTTT CASSIRTGANSPLHF
TRBJ1-1 TRBV6-5 NA NA TGTGCCAGCAGTTCCACACCTAACACTGAAGCTTTCTTT CASSSTPNTEAFF
TRBJ2-3 TRBV5-1 NA TRBD2 TGCGCCAGCAGCTTGGGGGCGGGAGGGCCAGGAGATACGCAGTATTTT CASSLGAGGPGDTQYF
TRBJ1-2 TRBV5-1 NA NA TGCGCCAGCACGGGGGAAACATCCTCTAACTATGGCTACACCTTC CASTGETSSNYGYTF
TRBJ2-2 TRBV6-6 NA NA TGTGCCAGCAGTTACGTACCAACCGGGGAGCTGTTTTTT CASSYVPTGELFF
TRBJ2-1 TRBV12-2 NA NA TGTGCAAGTCGCTCCAGACCTGACAGGGAGTCCCACAGCGGGGGCTACAATGAGCAGTTCTTC CASRSRPDRESHSGGYNEQFF
TRBJ1-6 TRBV7-9 NA TRBD1 TGTGCCAGCAGCCTCCTCCGGGACAGGGTTCATAATTCACCCCTCCACTTT CASSLLRDRVHNSPLHF
TRBJ2-7 TRBV5-1 NA NA TGCGCCAGCAGCTTGGAGCCCAGTACCTACGAGCAGTACTTC CASSLEPSTYEQYF
TRBJ2-3 TRBV10-1 NA NA TGCGCCAGCAGTGAGTCCTTGCACCAAACTAGCTTGTGCACAGATACGCAGTATTTT CASSESLHQTSLCTDTQYF
TRBJ2-3 TRBV11-2 NA NA TGTGCCAGCAGCTTAGTTGGTGACTTGGGGGGTTGGGTGCAGTATTTT CASSLVGDLGGWVQYF
TRBJ1-1 TRBV5-1 NA NA TGCGCCAGCAGCTTGCAGGGGCTGAGTAACACTGAAGCTTTCTTT CASSLQGLSNTEAFF
TRBJ2-7 TRBV18 NA NA TGTGCCAGCTCAGAGACCGGGACACCGACCTACGAGCAGTACTTC CASSETGTPTYEQYF
TRBJ1-1 TRBV6-5 NA TRBD1 TGTGCCAGCAGTTCAGGGGGACTGAACACTGAAGCTTTCTTT CASSSGGLNTEAFF
TRBJ1-1 TRBV28 NA NA TGTGCCAGCAGCTCCTCAGGGGTGAGGGGCACTGAAGCTTTCTTT CASSSSGVRGTEAFF
TRBJ2-1 TRBV30 NA TRBD1 TGTGCCCGATTAGGCGGGACAGGGGGCGTAGGCAATGAGCAGTTCTTC CARLGGTGGVGNEQFF
TRBJ1-2 TRBV7-9 NA NA TGTGCCAGCAGGGAGGCGGGGACACCTAACTATGGCTACACCTTC CASREAGTPNYGYTF
TRBJ2-7 TRBV28 NA NA TGTGCCAGCAGTGGCAGGCAGCCCTACGAGCAGTACTTC CASSGRQPYEQYF
TRBJ2-1 TRBV29-1 once TRBD2 TGCAGCGTCGCCGGACTAGCGGGAGCGATATTCAGCTCCTACAATGAGCAGTTCTTC CSVAGLAGAIFSSYNEQFF
TRBJ2-3 TRBV11-2 NA TRBD2 TGTGCCAGCAGACTAGGGCGACTAGCGGGAGTCAGCACAGATACGCAGTATTTT CASRLGRLAGVSTDTQYF